This T cell receptor beta chain was obtained from a study of shared clonotypes between healthy human individuals. Sequenced by immunoSEQ multiplex PCR; TCRdb stores in-frame clones only, minus some. The sample lists some 680,000 clones, 60% to 75% occurring once. CDR1 SGHAT and CDR2 FQNNGV come from the germline V gene. The CDR3 is 13 amino acids. V shed 1 base and J shed 6 bases, with 8 bases lying between them. A few counts support this clone. Specimen: memory CD4+ T cells sorted from blood. Subset reported: CD45RA-negative fraction. This chain links TRBV11-2 with TRBJ2-3; no firm D call. The clonotype originates from a woman aged 25 to 39 in good health. The CDR3 coding sequence is TGTGCCAGCAGCTTAGGTAGTGCCGATACGCAGTATTTT. Amino acids: CASSLGSADTQYF.